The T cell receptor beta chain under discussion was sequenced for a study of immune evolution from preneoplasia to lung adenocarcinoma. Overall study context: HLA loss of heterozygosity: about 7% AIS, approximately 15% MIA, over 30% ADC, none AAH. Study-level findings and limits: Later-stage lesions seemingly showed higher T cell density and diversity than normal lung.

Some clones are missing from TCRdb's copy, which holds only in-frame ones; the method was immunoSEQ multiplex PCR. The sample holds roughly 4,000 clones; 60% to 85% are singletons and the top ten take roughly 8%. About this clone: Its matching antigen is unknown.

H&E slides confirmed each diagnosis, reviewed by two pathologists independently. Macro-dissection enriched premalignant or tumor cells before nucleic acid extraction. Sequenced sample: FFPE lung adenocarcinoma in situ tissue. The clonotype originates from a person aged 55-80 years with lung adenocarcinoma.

The CDR3 region is CAPGADTGELFF. The CDR3 DNA reads as TGTGCCCCAGGGGCGGACACCGGGGAGCTGTTTTTT. This sequence joins TRBV7-9 and TRBJ2-2; D perhaps matches TRBD1 (6 bases). The length of the CDR3 is 12 residues. V was clipped by 11 bases and J by 3 bases, with 10 bases between them. Germline V lookup: CDR1 SEHNR, CDR2 FQNEAQ (reference sequence).